The following is a TCR beta chain sequence with its context. Its antigen is undetermined. This sample was included in a study of T cell responses to AZD1222 COVID-19 vaccine. The study, taken as a whole, reports: White British ancestry dominated among donors, who included more females, and clonal diversity was possibly underestimated. The repertoires were collected only after the peak T cell response.

Germline CDR1 ENHRY, CDR2 SYGVKD. The CDR3 totals 13 residues. The germline V and J ends were trimmed by 3 bases and 5 bases, with 8 bases remaining between them. Measured with immunoSEQ multiplex PCR; TCRdb has only the in-frame clones, and not every one. The sample lists about 110,000 clones, roughly nine tenths occurring once. The V gene is TRBV10-3, the J gene TRBJ1-5; D uncertain. The sequence was collected from an adult in good health. The material was peripheral blood, obtained on day 0 of AZD1222 vaccination. CDR3 in DNA: TGTGCCATCAGTGAAAACAGAGATCAGCCCCAGCATTTT. Translating gives CAISENRDQPQHF.